This T cell receptor (beta chain) was sequenced in a study of T cells in Graves' hyperthyroidism and ophthalmopathy. Study conclusions and caveats: Most thyroid clonotypes expanded above 0.001 were also detected in blood.

Germline V gene sequence: CDR1 LNHNV, CDR2 YYDKDF (reference sequence). The CDR3 loop spans 15 amino acids. V was pared by 0 bases and J by 8 bases, with 11 bases between. TCR beta CDR3 regions were amplified from RNA transcripts. With the HTBI primer set, the TCR CDR3 went through a first round of RT-PCR. TCRdb re-called the multiplex PCR reads with MiXCR, one entry per CDR3 protein. The sample holds about 180,000 distinct CDR3 sequences, more than 15% seen once. This clonotype has ten or more counts. The antigen is not known. Each diagnosis drew on symptoms, thyroxine, TRAb, thyroid ultrasound and orbital computed tomography findings.

Sequencing used blood. V and J are TRBV15 and TRBJ1-6, with D perhaps matching TRBD1 (6 bases). This clonotype was sampled from a woman aged 45-65 years with Graves' hyperthyroidism. The CDR3 DNA sequence: TGTGCCACCAGCAGAGAAGTACAGGGATATTCACCCCTCCACTTT. Encoded protein: CATSREVQGYSPLHF.